Listed below are T cell receptor beta chains from one sample, sequenced in a study of blood T cell repertoires in COVID-19. Profiling relied on immunoSEQ multiplex PCR, and the TCRdb table lists in-frame clones only, not all of them. This sample has fewer than 70,000 clones, with approximately 86% found just once. The sample taken for sequencing was peripheral blood. Receptors originate from a woman aged 55 to 70 with acute or convalescent COVID-19. Each CDR3 is given with its conserved first and last residue. The D gene is left open where the match is weak. Size tells how often a clone was seen (once, few, many) or the class of an expanded clone, and some rows leave it out.

J | D | V | size | DNA | CDR3
TRBJ1-5 | NA | TRBV5-1 | NA | TGCGCCAGCAGCCTGGGAGAGGGCAATCAGCCCCAGCATTTT | CASSLGEGNQPQHF
TRBJ1-2 | TRBD1 | TRBV5-1 | NA | TGCGCCAGCAGCCCTGGACAGGAAGCTAACTATGGCTACACCTTC | CASSPGQEANYGYTF
TRBJ1-1 | NA | TRBV6-5 | few | TGTGCCAGCAGTTTCGGACAGTTTAGCACTGAAGCTTTCTTT | CASSFGQFSTEAFF
TRBJ2-2 | NA | TRBV12-3/TRBV12-4 | NA | TGTGCCAGCAGCCAGGGAACCGGGGAGCTGTTTTTT | CASSQGTGELFF
TRBJ1-2 | NA | TRBV24-1 | once | TGTGCCACCGAGGGAGACTATGGCTACACCTTC | CATEGDYGYTF
TRBJ2-2 | TRBD1 | TRBV18 | NA | TGTGCCAGCTCACCAAGGGACAGACTCACCGGGGAGCTGTTTTTT | CASSPRDRLTGELFF
TRBJ2-1 | NA | TRBV6-7 | NA | TGTGCCAGCAGTTCTCCCGAGCAGTTCTTC | CASSSPEQFF
TRBJ2-5 | NA | TRBV21-1 | NA | TGTGCCAGCAGCAAAAGGTGGGCGACTAGCGGGGGACAAGAGACCCAGTACTTC | CASSKRWATSGGQETQYF
TRBJ1-1 | TRBD1 | TRBV16 | once | TGTGCCAGCAGCCGACAGGGGGGAAACACTGAAGCTTTCTTT | CASSRQGGNTEAFF
TRBJ2-1 | NA | TRBV4-1 | NA | TGCGCCAGCAGCCAACAGAGGGGGACTAACACACACAATGAGCAGTTCTTC | CASSQQRGTNTHNEQFF
TRBJ2-1 | TRBD2 | TRBV19 | few | TGTGCCAGTAGTGCCTCCGGGACTAGCGGGGTTAATGAGCAGTTCTTC | CASSASGTSGVNEQFF
TRBJ2-1 | TRBD2 | TRBV14 | NA | TGTGCCAGCAGCCAAGATCGTCTAGCGGGATTTCATGAGCAGTTCTTC | CASSQDRLAGFHEQFF
TRBJ1-2 | NA | TRBV10-2 | once | TGCGCCAGCAGTACAGGAATGGACTATGGCTACACCTTC | CASSTGMDYGYTF
TRBJ2-3 | TRBD2 | TRBV7-3 | NA | TGTGCCAGCAGCTCTACTAGCGGGAGTGAGAGGGGCGCAGATACGCAGTATTTT | CASSSTSGSERGADTQYF
TRBJ1-6 | NA | TRBV3-1/TRBV3-2 | once | TGTGCCAGCAGCCAAGTTTCGGGGGATTATAATTCACCCCTCCACTTT | CASSQVSGDYNSPLHF
TRBJ1-4 | NA | TRBV5-1 | few | TGCGCCAGCAGCTCCCAGGGGACTAATGAAAAACTGTTTTTT | CASSSQGTNEKLFF
TRBJ1-2 | NA | TRBV6-1 | NA | TGTGCCAGCAGTGAAGCCAGGAGGGGTGGCTACACCTTC | CASSEARRGGYTF
TRBJ1-2 | NA | TRBV28 | NA | TGTGCCAGCAGTTTAATCGCAGGGATAGGTGGCTACACCTTC | CASSLIAGIGGYTF
TRBJ2-7 | TRBD2 | TRBV5-1 | NA | TGCGCCAGCAGCCCCGGGGGGGGGCACTCGGACGAGCAGTACTTC | CASSPGGGHSDEQYF
TRBJ2-2 | NA | TRBV2 | NA | TGTGCCAGCAGAGGAGACAGCAGTAACACCGGGGAGCTGTTTTTT | CASRGDSSNTGELFF
TRBJ2-3 | TRBD2 | TRBV28 | NA | TGTGCCAGCGGCCGGTGGACTAGCGGGGGGACTGATACGCAGTATTTT | CASGRWTSGGTDTQYF
TRBJ1-2 | TRBD1 | TRBV30 | NA | TGTGCCTGGAGTGAACCGGGGACAGTTTATAACTATGGCTACACCTTC | CAWSEPGTVYNYGYTF
TRBJ1-1 | NA | TRBV5-1 | NA | TGCGCCAGCAAGACAGTTCCTGGGACTGAAGCTTTCTTT | CASKTVPGTEAFF
TRBJ1-2 | TRBD1 | TRBV6-4 | NA | TGTGCCAGCAGTGACTCCGGGACAGGGGGCTACACCTTC | CASSDSGTGGYTF
TRBJ2-7 | NA | TRBV3-1/TRBV3-2 | once | TGTGCCAGCAGCCCGGGAGTCATGTCCTACGAGCAGTACTTC | CASSPGVMSYEQYF
TRBJ1-4 | TRBD1 | TRBV9 | NA | TGTGCCAGCAGCCGTTGGACAGGGGCAAGTGAAAAACTGTTTTTT | CASSRWTGASEKLFF
TRBJ2-1 | TRBD2 | TRBV5-4 | NA | TGTGCCAGCAGCTTGGCCGGAAGCGGGGGGAGGAATGAGCAGTTCTTC | CASSLAGSGGRNEQFF
TRBJ2-5 | TRBD2 | TRBV28 | few | TGTGCCAGCAGGGTAGCGGGGGCACGCGAGACCCAGTACTTC | CASRVAGARETQYF
TRBJ1-1 | NA | TRBV12-3/TRBV12-4 | NA | TGTGCCAGCAGTTCGAACAGGGTGAGTGCTTTCTTT | CASSSNRVSAFF
TRBJ1-1 | NA | TRBV12-3/TRBV12-4 | NA | TGTGCCAGCAGTTTTAACAGAATCACTGAAGCTTTCTTT | CASSFNRITEAFF
TRBJ1-1 | TRBD1 | TRBV5-1 | few | TGCGCCAGCAGCTTGAAAGGGGGCTCCACTGAAGCTTTCTTT | CASSLKGGSTEAFF
TRBJ2-7 | TRBD1 | TRBV15 | once | TGTGCCACCAGCGCCACTACAGGGGGCTATAGCGAGCAGTACTTC | CATSATTGGYSEQYF
TRBJ1-1 | NA | TRBV2 | NA | TGTGCCAGCAGTGAATTCCCGGTCGATGAAGCTTTCTTT | CASSEFPVDEAFF
TRBJ2-7 | NA | TRBV24-1 | NA | TGTGCCACCAGTGATACAGGTACCTACGAGCAGTACTTC | CATSDTGTYEQYF
TRBJ1-1 | TRBD1 | TRBV4-1 | NA | TGCGCCAGCAGCCAAGCACAGGGGTTTGAAGCTTTCTTT | CASSQAQGFEAFF
TRBJ1-1 | NA | TRBV3-1/TRBV3-2 | NA | TGTGCCAGCAGCCAAGAAAAACAGCCTACGGTCACTGAAGCTTTCTTT | CASSQEKQPTVTEAFF
TRBJ2-7 | NA | TRBV24-1 | NA | TGTGCCACCAGTCAAACAGGGCGACGGGACGAGCAGTACTTC | CATSQTGRRDEQYF
TRBJ1-5 | NA | TRBV28 | once | TGTGCCAGCAGTTTAATTCGGGGGAACCAGCCCCAGCATTTT | CASSLIRGNQPQHF
TRBJ1-1 | NA | TRBV5-5 | NA | TGTGCCAGCAGCGCAATGGGCGGGGGCGCGTCCACTGAAGCTTTCTTT | CASSAMGGGASTEAFF
TRBJ2-1 | NA | TRBV7-3 | NA | TGTGCCAGCAGCCCCGAAGGTCCCGCAGGCTACAATGAGCAGTTCTTC | CASSPEGPAGYNEQFF
TRBJ1-1 | NA | TRBV6-6 | NA | TGTGCCAGCAGTAAAAAGACAGCTATGAACACTGAAGCTTTCTTT | CASSKKTAMNTEAFF
TRBJ1-3 | NA | TRBV19 | NA | TGTGCCAGTAGTCCGGCGGCTGGAAACACCATATATTTT | CASSPAAGNTIYF
TRBJ1-4 | TRBD1 | TRBV28 | NA | TGTGCCAGCAGTTTGCCGGTAGCTGACAGGGTACAGGAAAAACTGTTTTTT | CASSLPVADRVQEKLFF
TRBJ2-1 | TRBD2 | TRBV27 | NA | TGTGCCAGCAGCCAAAGGGGACTAGCGGAGCTATCCAATGAGCAGTTCTTC | CASSQRGLAELSNEQFF
TRBJ1-2 | NA | TRBV18 | NA | TGTGCCAGCTCTCCCTTCGACACAAACTATGGCTACACCTTC | CASSPFDTNYGYTF
TRBJ2-1 | TRBD2 | TRBV7-2 | once | TGTGCCAGCAGCTTAGGGGGACTAGCGGATACCTACAATGAGCAGTTCTTC | CASSLGGLADTYNEQFF
TRBJ1-2 | NA | TRBV2 | NA | TGTGCCAGCAGTCGACTACAGGGTGTGAACTATGGCTACACCTTC | CASSRLQGVNYGYTF
TRBJ2-5 | NA | TRBV4-1 | NA | TGCGCCAGCAGCCACGTGGGGAGGGAGACCCAGTACTTC | CASSHVGRETQYF
TRBJ1-5 | TRBD1 | TRBV7-9 | NA | TGTGCCAGCAGCTTGGACAGGGGCTATCAGCCCCAGCATTTT | CASSLDRGYQPQHF
TRBJ2-7 | TRBD1 | TRBV27 | NA | TGTGCCAGCAGCCTAGGGACAGGGGGTACCTACGAGCAGTACTTC | CASSLGTGGTYEQYF
TRBJ2-3 | NA | TRBV7-9 | NA | TGTGCCAGCAGCTCGACAGATAGCACAGATACGCAGTATTTT | CASSSTDSTDTQYF
TRBJ1-6 | NA | TRBV6-4 | NA | TGTGCCAGCAGTGAGCTGGAAACTAGCTCCTATAATTCACCCCTCCACTTT | CASSELETSSYNSPLHF
TRBJ1-1 | NA | TRBV6-5 | NA | TGTGCCAGCAGTTACCTCAGGGGTCTCGGCACTGAAGCTTTCTTT | CASSYLRGLGTEAFF
TRBJ2-2 | NA | TRBV7-9 | NA | TGTGCCAGCAGCTTAGCCACAGGGTTCGGGTTTTCCGGGGAGCTGTTTTTT | CASSLATGFGFSGELFF